The T cell receptor beta chain described here comes from a study of technical replicates of blood from several donors (dated by TCRdb to between 2016 and 2019). The library was obtained by the immunoSEQ multiplex PCR assay. TCRdb obtained this table from immuneACCESS and retained in-frame rearrangements with V and J assigned. These tables miss some clones; where compared with another copy, unresolved V genes account for less than half of the shortfall, and the remainder is unexplained. This sample comprises about 63,000 clones, roughly 86% of them detected only once. 4.5% to 5.5% of the sample is held by the ten biggest clonotypes. Remarks on this clone: Its binding antigen is unknown. Base qualities are missing; no much larger clone stands one base away.

This clonotype was sampled from a human donor in good health. Some clones in this sample may be carry-over from other donors' samples. The sequenced material came from PBMCs.

The sequenced DNA: TGTGCCAGTCTTCCACAGGGGTCTTTGACTGAAGCTTTCTTT. Translated, this gives CASLPQGSLTEAFF. This chain joins TRBV19 to TRBJ1-1; 7 of the junction bases match TRBD1. Clipping removes 8 bases from V and 5 bases from J, with 11 as the unmatched junction base count. The germline V gene (reference sequence) provides CDR1 LNHDA and CDR2 SQIVND. The CDR3 sequence holds 14 residues, the cysteine and phenylalanine included. This entry keeps only the CDR3 DNA: 42 bases, framed from base 1.